This T cell receptor beta chain was observed in a study of T cell changes during pregnancy in multiple sclerosis. Sequencing was performed with immunoSEQ multiplex PCR; in TCRdb, only in-frame clones are kept and a portion is missing. The sample gives approximately 28,000 clones, 85% to 90% of which show up once; under 9.5% is in the top ten. This CDR3 is built from 15 residues. Per germline, CDR1 SGHTA and CDR2 FQGTGA. V lost 5 bases to trimming and J lost 2 bases; unmatched junction nucleotides: 6. This sequence was found in a female donor with multiple sclerosis, enrolled in a pregnancy study. This material consisted of CD8+ T cells from peripheral blood mononuclear cells, taken after pregnancy. The chain carries TRBV7-3 and TRBJ2-1, with TRBD1 matching 7 bases. This CDR3 reads CASSPARGPYNEQFF. The DNA for the CDR3 is TGTGCCAGCAGCCCTGCGAGGGGGCCCTACAATGAGCAGTTCTTC.